This T cell receptor beta chain originates from a study of T cells after yellow fever vaccination. MiXCR was run by TCRdb on the 5' RACE reads, yielding one entry per CDR3 protein. The sample lists nearly 350,000 distinct CDR3 sequences, 7% to 10% occurring once. This clonotype was counted many times. Its antigen remains unknown. Study-wide findings and caveats: Though weaker, the secondary response peaked faster, on day 5 versus 15.

CDR1 and CDR2 from the germline V gene are SGHVS and FQNEAQ. This CDR3 contains 14 residues. The V and J ends lost 6 bases and 4 bases respectively, with 12 bases between them. This chain connects TRBV7-8 to TRBJ2-2; tentative D call: TRBD2 (5 bases). The receptor comes from a man aged 18 to 30 who received the YFV17D yellow fever vaccine. The starting material was PBMCs, obtained approximately 47 days after the first yellow fever vaccination. In DNA form, the CDR3 reads TGTGCCAGCAGGAGGGTAGCGAGCACCGGGGAGCTGTTTTTT. Amino acids: CASRRVASTGELFF. Full variable domain (missing parts from reference TRBV7-8 and TRBJ2-2): GAGVSQSPRYKVAKRGQDVALRCDPISGHVSLFWYQQALGQGPEFLTYFQNEAQLDKSGLPSDRFFAERPEGSVSTLKIQRTQQEDSAVYLCASRRVASTGELFFGEGSRLTVL.